This entry describes one TCR beta chain. The source of the sample is a study of T-cell reconstitution after alpha-beta-depleted transplantation in children. V lost 4 bases to trimming and J lost 0 bases, with 10 bases between them. The CDR3 consists of 15 residues. TCRbeta library construction was performed incorporating unique molecular identifiers. TCRdb called the PCR reads again in MiXCR, with one record for every CDR3 protein. The sample holds 200,000 to 250,000 distinct CDR3 sequences; 8% to 9.5% are singletons and the top ten take 5.5% to 8%. This sequence originates from a human donor who donated a stem cell graft to a child with acute lymphoblastic leukemia. The sequences come from PBMCs from the stem cell graft donor, collected from the stem cell graft. The chain is built from TRBV12-3 or TRBV12-4 and TRBJ1-5; tentative D call: TRBD1 (5 bases). The CDR3 protein is CASSSPGPSNQPQHF. DNA of the CDR3: TGTGCCAGCAGTTCCCCGGGGCCTAGCAATCAGCCCCAGCATTTT.